This T cell receptor (beta chain) is drawn from a study of blood T cell repertoires in COVID-19. Study-wide background: The origin of the acute and convalescent COVID-19 samples was the United States, Italy and Spain. Sources were T cells, B-cell-depleted T cells, or PBMCs; the material itself was cDNA or gDNA.

Study processing details: Amplification of reference gene primers was used by the study to estimate nucleated cell counts. Assay used: immunoSEQ multiplex PCR; TCRdb lists only in-frame clones, some missing. V and J calls and clone size follow that table, whereas D and trimming were derived from the DNA. Among about 24,000 clones listed, roughly 87% were seen once. This CDR3 has 13 residues. V lost 3 bases to trimming and J lost 2 bases, with 8 bases between them. Germline V CDR1 and CDR2: GTSNPN, SVGIG (reference sequence). This chain uses TRBV30 with TRBJ1-5, with D perhaps TRBD1 (6 bases). This receptor was taken from a human donor in a cohort sampled during active COVID-19. Material: peripheral blood. DNA of the CDR3: TGTGCCTGGAGCAACAGGGGCAATCAGCCCCAGCATTTT. Amino acid sequence: CAWSNRGNQPQHF.